Below are 7 T cell receptor beta chains sequenced from a single sample in a study of CD8 T cells in ankylosing spondylitis. TCRdb used MiXCR to reprocess the 5' RACE reads, holding one entry per CDR3 protein. The sample has about 160,000 distinct CDR3 sequences; 40% to 50% are singletons. The material sequenced was synovial fluid, either unsorted or a sorted T cell fraction (not recorded which). The receptors originated from a male donor with ankylosing spondylitis.

This clonotype was recorded a few times. The CDR3 sequence: CSARQGSLSGNSPLHF. The CDR3 coding sequence is TGCAGTGCTAGACAGGGGAGCTTGTCCGGTAATTCACCCCTCCACTTT. The V and J genes are TRBV20-1 and TRBJ1-6, with a weak D call TRBD1 (6 bases). Looked up from germline, CDR1 is DFQATT and CDR2 is SNEGSKA (reference sequence). The length of the CDR3 is 16 residues. The V and J ends lost 2 bases and 6 bases respectively, with 17 bases between them.

The chain has TRBV9 and TRBJ2-5; D gene unclear. The CDR3 has 16 residues. Germline values: CDR1 SGDLS, CDR2 YYNGEE. V was cut by 4 bases and J by 4 bases, with 20 bases left in between. DNA of the CDR3: TGTGCCAGCAGCCCCAGTTCACTTTCCAGTCCAGAGACCCAGTACTTC. Translated: CASSPSSLSSPETQYF.

The V call is TRBV12-3 or TRBV12-4, the J call TRBJ1-2; D gene uncertain. The V and J ends lost 3 bases and 6 bases respectively, with 17 bases between them. CDR3 length: 15 residues. In nucleotides, the CDR3 is TGTGCCAGCAGTTTCCTCCCGGCAGGCCGGGATGGCTACACCTTC. It is translated as CASSFLPAGRDGYTF.

A few counts support this clonotype. The chain carries TRBV12-3 or TRBV12-4 and TRBJ2-7; D unresolved. The CDR3 covers 12 residues. The V end lost 4 bases, the J end lost 5 bases, and 9 bases lay between the germline ends. The CDR3 loop reads CASSSEKNEQYF. The CDR3 DNA is TGTGCCAGCAGTTCCGAGAAGAACGAGCAGTACTTC.

This clonotype came up a few times. The chain combines TRBV29-1 with TRBJ2-5; 7 positions match TRBD1. The CDR3 is made up of 14 amino acids. Unmatched junction bases numbered 15, after V lost 5 bases and J lost 9 bases. CDR1 and CDR2 from the germline V gene are SQVTM and ANQGSEA. The DNA for the CDR3 is TGCAGCGTTATCGACAGGGCATTTTCAGATGCCCAGTACTTC. Its protein is CSVIDRAFSDAQYF.

This chain uses TRBV9 with TRBJ2-3, with a weak D call TRBD2 (5 bases). Trimming shortened V by 0 bases and J by 2 bases, and 10 bases separated the two germline ends. This CDR3 region has 15 residues. Germline V gene lookup returns CDR1 SGDLS and CDR2 YYNGEE. CDR3 nucleotide sequence: TGTGCCAGCAGCGTAGATGAGGGTGTCACAGATACGCAGTATTTT. Translated: CASSVDEGVTDTQYF.

The rearrangement joins TRBV7-9 to TRBJ2-5; TRBD1 matches 7 bases. The V segment lost 3 bases and the J segment 5 bases; nucleotides outside the gene matches: 9. Germline V gives CDR1 SEHNR, CDR2 FQNEAQ (reference sequence). The CDR3 extends over 15 amino acids. The CDR3 reads CASSFAPGGRETQYF. The CDR3 bases are TGTGCCAGCAGCTTTGCGCCAGGGGGACGCGAGACCCAGTACTTC.